The sequence of this TCR beta chain was determined in a study of cytomegalovirus exposure and HLA in healthy donors. Study observations and caveats: Roughly uniform sequencing depth across donors was assumed, possibly incorrectly. The authors later found HLA-associated TCR beta chains more clonally expanded than equally common others.

The V gene's germline CDR1 is SEHNR and CDR2 FQNEAQ (reference sequence). The CDR3 covers 17 residues. Trimming pared 1 base from V and 0 bases from J, leaving 16 bases between. With regard to this clone: Its antigen is unidentified.

The PCR was carried out with 60 Vbeta primers and 13 Jbeta primers. In the authors' methods: Later, an analysis found 75 million to 100 million unique TCR beta chains, and about 10 million of these were shared. The assay was immunoSEQ multiplex PCR, and TCRdb's table has in-frame clones only and misses some. V and J calls and clone size are as listed in that table; D and trimming were resolved from the DNA. Of roughly 110,000 clones in the sample, 65% to 75% were seen once. The chain employs TRBV7-9 and TRBJ2-7, with D possibly TRBD2 on 5 matching bases. Sequenced: PBMCs. The TCR was taken from a female donor in good health and CMV-seronegative. The CDR3 loop reads CASSLGSPGSSSYEQYF. The CDR3 DNA is TGTGCCAGCAGCTTAGGGTCACCGGGGTCAAGCTCCTACGAGCAGTACTTC.